Following are 27 T cell receptor beta chains from one sample sequenced in a study of T cell responses to AZD1222 COVID-19 vaccine. Using immunoSEQ multiplex PCR, the repertoire was profiled, and TCRdb retains in-frame clones only, with some absent. The sample includes some 130,000 clones, about 93% of them seen just once. Material: peripheral blood, obtained 28 days after the second AZD1222 dose. These receptors originate from an adult who received the AZD1222 COVID-19 vaccine.

V is TRBV5-5 and J is TRBJ1-5; D call uncertain. Germline lookup yields CDR1 SGHKS and CDR2 YYEKEE (reference sequence). CDR3 size: 14 residues. Trimming left V 4 bases short and J 4 bases short, with 12 bases between. The DNA for the CDR3 is TGTGCCAGCAGCCACCGGCCAGTTAATCAGCCCCAGCATTTT. It codes for CASSHRPVNQPQHF. Together with reference TRBV5-5 and TRBJ1-5, the CDR3 gives the full variable domain: DAGVTQSPTHLIKTRGQQVTLRCSPISGHKSVSWYQQVLGQGPQFIFQYYEKEERGRGNFPDRFSARQFPNYSSELNVNALLLGDSALYLCASSHRPVNQPQHFGDGTRLSIL.

The chain links TRBV4-3 to TRBJ2-3, with D perhaps TRBD1 (5 bases). The V gene lost 0 bases and the J gene lost 7 bases, with 11 bases spanning the gap. This CDR3 comprises 14 residues. The V gene's germline CDR1 is LGHNA and CDR2 YSLEER. The CDR3: CASSQEGDRNTQYF. The CDR3 region has the DNA TGCGCCAGCAGCCAAGAAGGGGATCGAAATACGCAGTATTTT.

This clone was seen a handful of times. The rearrangement links TRBV19 to TRBJ1-4; TRBD1 might be the D (5 bases). The CDR3 spans 15 residues. Germline CDR1 LNHDA, CDR2 SQIVND (reference sequence). V shed 3 bases and J shed 8 bases, with 16 bases lying between them. CDR3 amino acids: CASSIGSRDSEKLFF. The CDR3 DNA is TGTGCCAGTAGTATTGGTTCCAGGGATAGCGAAAAACTGTTTTTT.

This clone was detected once. The J gene is TRBJ1-2, the V gene TRBV7-9; D gene uncertain. V was cut by 3 bases and J by 5 bases, with 10 bases left in between. Germline loops: CDR1 SEHNR, CDR2 FQNEAQ (reference sequence). There are 13 residues in the CDR3. The CDR3 sequence: CASSFDGQYGYTF. As DNA, the CDR3 is TGTGCCAGCAGCTTTGACGGGCAGTATGGCTACACCTTC.

This chain connects TRBV24-1 to TRBJ1-5; tentatively, D is TRBD1 (5 bases). Germline CDR1 reads KGHDR; CDR2 reads SFDVKD. Trimming cost V 5 bases and J 9 bases, with 10 bases left between them. The CDR3 sequence is 12 residues long. This CDR3 reads CATSGGVGPQHF. CDR3 in DNA: TGTGCCACCAGTGGAGGGGTTGGGCCCCAGCATTTT.

CDR3 nucleotides: TGCGCCAGCAGCCACACGGGGGACACTGAAGCTTTCTTT. It encodes CASSHTGDTEAFF. The chain is built from TRBV4-1 and TRBJ1-1, with D possibly being TRBD1 (5 bases). The germline V and J ends were trimmed by 3 bases and 3 bases, with 8 bases remaining between them. The CDR3 is 13 amino acids. Germline V gene lookup returns CDR1 MGHRA and CDR2 YSYEKL.

The CDR3 nucleotides read TGTGCCATCAGGAGAGCCGGGACACTCTACAATGAGCAGTTCTTC. This encodes CAIRRAGTLYNEQFF. The V call is TRBV10-3, the J call TRBJ2-1, with D possibly matching TRBD1 (6 bases). CDR3 length: 15 residues. CDR1 is ENHRY, CDR2 SYGVKD, per germline. The V end was cut by 6 bases, the J end by 3 bases, with 15 bases between.

The gene calls are TRBV7-3 and TRBJ1-2, with D possibly matching TRBD1 (5 bases). Germline CDR1 is SGHTA and CDR2 is FQGTGA. This CDR3 has 14 residues. V shed 1 base and J shed 5 bases, with 11 bases lying between them. In nucleotides, the CDR3 is TGTGCCAGCAGCTTAAACCCAGGGACGTATGGCTACACCTTC. It encodes CASSLNPGTYGYTF.

The V and J genes are TRBV4-1 and TRBJ1-2; the D gene is possibly TRBD1 (6 bases). The germline V gene encodes CDR1 MGHRA and CDR2 YSYEKL. The CDR3 covers 15 residues. V was cut by 2 bases and J by 2 bases, with 12 bases left in between. The CDR3 nucleotides are TGCGCCAGCAGCCAACAACAGGGATTAAACTATGGCTACACCTTC. As protein: CASSQQQGLNYGYTF.

Here the CDR3 DNA reads TGTGCCAGCAGCCAAAAACAGGGTATTCGTCGGAATGAGCAGTTCTTC. This gives the protein CASSQKQGIRRNEQFF. The chain carries TRBV14 and TRBJ2-1, with D perhaps matching TRBD1 (6 bases). This CDR3 has 16 amino acids. Germline CDR1 reads SGHDN; CDR2 reads FVKESK. V shed 2 bases and J shed 7 bases, with 18 bases lying between them.

This clone appeared a single time. The rearrangement uses TRBV2 and TRBJ2-2; D perhaps matches TRBD1 (5 bases). The length of the CDR3 is 15 residues. Germline V gene data show CDR1 as SNHLY and CDR2 as FYNNEI. The germline V and J ends were trimmed by 2 bases and 1 base, with 8 bases remaining between them. The CDR3 DNA reads TGTGCCAGCAGTGAACAGGGCCTGAACACCGGGGAGCTGTTTTTT. Encoded protein: CASSEQGLNTGELFF.

This chain links TRBV7-3 with TRBJ1-1, with 8 positions matching TRBD1. The germline gives CDR1 SGHTA, CDR2 FQGTGA. The CDR3 consists of 14 residues. The junction had 6 bases not matched to a gene; V was cut back by 5 bases and J by 4 bases. CDR3 coding DNA: TGTGCCAGCAGCGAGCAGGGGGCTGGCACTGAAGCTTTCTTT. Its protein product is CASSEQGAGTEAFF.

The table lists this clone with a count of one. V usage is TRBV6-5 and J usage is TRBJ2-7, with 10 bases identical to TRBD2. Trimming cost V 6 bases and J 2 bases; bases outside gene matches: 7. The CDR3 extends over 15 amino acids. CDR1 is MNHEY, CDR2 SVGAGI, per germline. The CDR3 protein is CASRRDGLAAYEQYF. The CDR3 bases are TGTGCCAGCAGGAGGGATGGACTAGCGGCCTACGAGCAGTACTTC.

The V and J genes are TRBV4-2 and TRBJ2-1; tentatively, D is TRBD2 (7 bases). CDR1 and CDR2 (germline): LGHNA, YNFKEQ. The CDR3 loop spans 16 amino acids. Trimming removed 2 bases from V and 5 bases from J, with 16 bases in between. CDR3 sequence reads: CASSQMGGGGHNEQFF. The CDR3 coding sequence is TGTGCCAGCAGCCAAATGGGGGGCGGGGGCCACAATGAGCAGTTCTTC.

J is TRBJ2-7 and V is TRBV5-6, with D possibly matching TRBD1 (5 bases). Deletions cut 1 base from V and 2 bases from J, with 10 bases between. CDR1 SGHDT and CDR2 YYEEEE come from the germline V gene. The CDR3 spans 14 residues. CDR3 sequence: CASSLRQPTYEQYF. The CDR3 bases are TGTGCCAGCAGCTTGAGACAGCCAACCTACGAGCAGTACTTC.

The J gene is TRBJ2-5, the V gene TRBV18, with D possibly TRBD2 on 6 matching bases. There are 15 residues in the CDR3. Trimming took 3 bases from V and 1 from J, leaving 12 bases between them. CDR1 and CDR2 (germline): KGHSH, LQKENI. The CDR3 here is CASSPEGSSQETQYF. The CDR3 nucleotides are TGTGCCAGCTCACCGGAGGGTTCAAGCCAAGAGACCCAGTACTTC. Combining the CDR3 with reference TRBV18 and TRBJ2-5 gives the whole variable domain NAGVMQNPRHLVRRRGQEARLRCSPMKGHSHVYWYRQLPEEGLKFMVYLQKENIIDESGMPKERFSAEFPKEGPSILRIQQVVRGDSAAYFCASSPEGSSQETQYFGPGTRLLVL.

The rearrangement uses TRBV28 and TRBJ1-4; D may be TRBD1 (5 bases). The CDR3 totals 17 residues. V lost 6 bases and J 8 bases, leaving 25 bases between the germline ends. Germline CDR1 is MDHEN and CDR2 is SYDVKM. The CDR3 region has the DNA TGTGCCAGCAGACACACCTGGGGGGTGAGGGTAGTCGAAAAACTGTTTTTT. Translating gives CASRHTWGVRVVEKLFF.

The rearrangement links TRBV6-2 or TRBV6-3 to TRBJ2-3, with TRBD2 identical over 10 bases. Germline-derived CDR1 and CDR2 are MNHEY and SVGEGT. CDR3 length: 14 amino acids. V lost 6 bases, J lost 5 bases, and 5 bases stayed unmatched. CDR3 coding DNA: TGTGCCAGCAGCTTTAGCGGGGGGCTAGATACGCAGTATTTT. Protein product: CASSFSGGLDTQYF.

V gene TRBV6-5 combines with J gene TRBJ1-2; 10 positions agree with TRBD1. Losses at the gene ends were 8 bases for V and 4 bases for J; bases not matched to a gene: 1. CDR3 length: 12 amino acids. Looked up from germline, CDR1 is MNHEY and CDR2 is SVGAGI. DNA for the CDR3: TGTGCCAGCGGACAGGGGGTCTATGGCTACACCTTC. Its translation is CASGQGVYGYTF.

DNA for the CDR3: TGTGCCAGCAGCTTGGGAACTACCCACTCCTACGAGCAGTACTTC. It encodes CASSLGTTHSYEQYF. This chain connects TRBV5-8 to TRBJ2-7; no clear D. Germline V gene data show CDR1 as SGHTS and CDR2 as YDEGEE. The V and J ends lost 0 bases and 0 bases respectively, with 10 bases between them. This CDR3 region has 15 residues.

The chain carries TRBV7-2 and TRBJ1-2, with TRBD1 matching 8 bases. The CDR3 totals 14 residues. J lost 13 bases, V lost 5 bases, and 15 bases had no gene match. Germline assignment: CDR1 SGHTA and CDR2 FQGNSA. CDR3 residues: CASSAPATGDVRTF. The CDR3 DNA is TGTGCCAGCAGCGCCCCCGCGACAGGGGACGTCCGCACCTTC.

The chain combines TRBV5-4 with TRBJ2-1; D unclear. The germline V gene has CDR1 SGHNT and CDR2 YYREEE (reference sequence). CDR3 size: 12 residues. Trimming took off 7 bases at V and 3 bases at J, with 8 bases between the two ends. DNA of the CDR3: TGTGCCAGCTCAAAACGCTACAATGAGCAGTTCTTC. The encoded protein is CASSKRYNEQFF.

This clone is a singleton in its sample. The chain joins TRBV9 to TRBJ2-3, with 10 positions matching TRBD2. In germline, CDR1 is SGDLS, CDR2 YYNGEE. The trim removed 1 base at V and 8 bases at J, leaving 10 bases unmatched. The CDR3 extends over 16 amino acids. In DNA form, the CDR3 reads TGTGCCAGCAGCGTACTTAGCGGGGGGCCGGCCGTTACGCAGTATTTT. This gives the protein CASSVLSGGPAVTQYF.

V is TRBV6-6 and J is TRBJ1-2; no clear D gene. The V gene's germline CDR1 is MNHNY and CDR2 SVGAGI (reference sequence). V lost 4 bases and J lost 4, with 16 bases in between. This CDR3 contains 15 residues. The CDR3 sequence: CASSSPGLTSYGYTF. CDR3 bases: TGTGCCAGCAGTTCACCGGGCCTCACCTCCTATGGCTACACCTTC.

This chain connects TRBV6-5 to TRBJ2-7, with unresolved D. The ends were cut back, 2 bases at V and 3 bases at J, with 8 bases in the middle. CDR1 is MNHEY, CDR2 SVGAGI, per germline. The CDR3 is made up of 13 amino acids. This CDR3 is CASSYAPDYEQYF. In nucleotides, the CDR3 is TGTGCCAGCAGTTACGCCCCAGACTACGAGCAGTACTTC.

This chain joins TRBV4-3 and TRBJ1-1; D gene uncertain. The V and J ends lost 0 bases and 0 bases respectively, with 14 bases between them. CDR1 is LGHNA, CDR2 YSLEER, per germline. CDR3 size: 17 residues. CDR3 DNA: TGCGCCAGCAGCCAAGATTTGCGGAGAAAAATGAACACTGAAGCTTTCTTT. It specifies CASSQDLRRKMNTEAFF.

This chain joins TRBV2 and TRBJ1-4, with 7 bases identical to TRBD1. The germline V gene encodes CDR1 SNHLY and CDR2 FYNNEI. Trimming cost V 2 bases and J 1 base; bases outside gene matches: 1. CDR3 length equals 15 residues. This CDR3 reads CASSERQGTNEKLFF. CDR3 sequence (DNA): TGTGCCAGCAGTGAACGACAGGGAACTAATGAAAAACTGTTTTTT.